What follows are 12 T cell receptor beta chains derived from one specimen sequenced in a study of T cell repertoires in cytomegalovirus infection. No antigens are known for them. Via MiXCR, TCRdb re-called the reads, giving one row per CDR3 protein. The sample gives 700,000 to 950,000 distinct CDR3 sequences, over 25% of which show up once; about an eighth is in the top ten. The material sequenced was cultured CD8+ T cells from PBMCs, taken from culture after CMV antigen stimulation. The receptors come from a human donor in good health (CMV status not recorded). Some clones in this sample may be carry-over from other donors' samples.

V gene TRBV24-1 combines with J gene TRBJ1-1, with D perhaps TRBD1 (5 bases). Germline V gene data show CDR1 as KGHDR and CDR2 as SFDVKD. The CDR3 totals 17 residues. Trimming took 4 bases from V and 3 from J, leaving 20 bases between them. The CDR3 coding sequence is TGTGCCACCAGTGACTCTGCCTTGGGGCCGGGGGACACTGAAGCTTTCTTT. It translates to CATSDSALGPGDTEAFF.

This chain uses TRBV7-9 with TRBJ1-1; TRBD1 agrees at 7 bases. V lost 4 bases, J lost 0 bases, and 5 bases stayed unmatched. The CDR3 is 15 amino acids. Germline V gives CDR1 SEHNR, CDR2 FQNEAQ (reference sequence). The CDR3 sequence: CASSSTGSMNTEAFF. In DNA, the CDR3 is TGTGCCAGCAGCTCGACAGGGTCCATGAACACTGAAGCTTTCTTT.

This clonotype was detected only a few times. The rearrangement joins TRBV28 to TRBJ2-5; D is unresolved. This CDR3 region has 12 residues. With 6 bases removed from V and 3 bases from J, the gap between germline ends came to 8 bases. From germline, CDR1 is MDHEN and CDR2 SYDVKM. Here the CDR3 DNA reads TGTGCCAGCAGCCTATTTAAAGAGACCCAGTACTTC. Translated, it gives CASSLFKETQYF.

The gene calls are TRBV6-6 and TRBJ2-3, with 8 bases identical to TRBD1. The CDR3 has 18 amino acids. The J segment lost 0 bases and the V segment lost 2 bases, leaving 10 bases of the junction unmatched. Germline lookup yields CDR1 MNHNY and CDR2 SVGAGI (reference sequence). The CDR3 sequence is CASSYPTPGGSSTDTQYF. The CDR3 DNA sequence: TGTGCCAGCAGTTACCCAACTCCAGGGGGCTCTAGCACAGATACGCAGTATTTT.

The rearrangement joins TRBV2 to TRBJ2-1, with 10 bases lining up with TRBD2. Germline CDR1 reads SNHLY; CDR2 reads FYNNEI. This CDR3 comprises 15 residues. Germline trimming cut 6 bases from V and 5 bases from J; bases unmatched to any gene: 7. This CDR3 reads CASRKGSGGNNEQFF. The CDR3 DNA sequence: TGTGCCAGCAGGAAAGGTAGCGGGGGGAACAATGAGCAGTTCTTC.

This clonotype was seen a handful of times. The chain joins TRBV19 to TRBJ1-1; 9 nucleotides match TRBD1. The J segment lost 1 base and the V segment lost 6 bases, leaving 3 bases of the junction unmatched. The CDR3 spans 14 residues. Germline values: CDR1 LNHDA, CDR2 SQIVND (reference sequence). The CDR3 sequence: CASSQQGANTEAFF. In nucleotides, the CDR3 is TGTGCCAGTAGCCAACAGGGGGCGAACACTGAAGCTTTCTTT.

The chain uses TRBV27 and TRBJ2-1; D may be TRBD2 (5 bases). CDR3 length: 12 residues. Germline V gene sequence: CDR1 MNHEY, CDR2 SMNVEV (reference sequence). Between the trimmed V and J ends, which lost 6 bases and 8 bases, there was a span of 11 bases. The CDR3 nucleotides are TGTGCCAGCAGAACAGAGGGCTATGAGCAGTTCTTC. Translation: CASRTEGYEQFF.

The chain has TRBV9 and TRBJ2-3, with 7 bases identical to TRBD2. V shed 0 bases, J shed 2 bases, and the junction held 6 bases outside the gene matches. Germline V gene lookup returns CDR1 SGDLS and CDR2 YYNGEE. The CDR3 is made up of 16 amino acids. The CDR3 sequence is CASSVGSSGFTDTQYF. In DNA form, the CDR3 reads TGTGCCAGCAGCGTAGGAAGTAGCGGGTTCACAGATACGCAGTATTTT.

The chain uses TRBV6-1 and TRBJ2-7; 7 bases are shared with TRBD2. The CDR3 extends over 13 amino acids. V lost 7 bases to trimming and J lost 4 bases; unmatched junction nucleotides: 7. Germline values: CDR1 MNHNS, CDR2 SASEGT. CDR3 sequence: CASNMRGTYEQYV. DNA for the CDR3: TGTGCCAGCAATATGCGGGGGACTTACGAGCAGTACGTC.

The chain links TRBV6-1 to TRBJ2-1; D may correspond to TRBD1 or TRBD2 (5 bases each). CDR3 size: 14 residues. The V and J ends lost 2 bases and 8 bases respectively, with 13 bases between them. Per the germline V gene, CDR1 is MNHNS and CDR2 is SASEGT. CDR3 sequence: CASSEWGSVDEQFF. In DNA form, the CDR3 reads TGTGCCAGCAGTGAATGGGGGTCGGTAGATGAGCAGTTCTTC.

This CDR3 reads CASSPVVSQETQYF. CDR3 coding DNA: TGCGCCAGCAGCCCTGTCGTGAGTCAAGAGACCCAGTACTTC. This chain links TRBV5-1 with TRBJ2-5; no reliable D call. This CDR3 spans 14 amino acids. Germline CDR1 SGHRS, CDR2 YFSETQ. V was clipped by 4 bases and J by 2 bases, with 12 bases between them.

This rearrangement joins TRBV20-1 to TRBJ2-5, with D uncertain. The germline gives CDR1 DFQATT, CDR2 SNEGSKA (reference sequence). The V end was cut by 0 bases, the J end by 1 base, with 15 bases between. CDR3 length: 16 residues. The CDR3 sequence is CSARDYVSPSQETQYF. The CDR3 coding sequence is TGCAGTGCTAGAGATTATGTGAGCCCCTCCCAAGAGACCCAGTACTTC.